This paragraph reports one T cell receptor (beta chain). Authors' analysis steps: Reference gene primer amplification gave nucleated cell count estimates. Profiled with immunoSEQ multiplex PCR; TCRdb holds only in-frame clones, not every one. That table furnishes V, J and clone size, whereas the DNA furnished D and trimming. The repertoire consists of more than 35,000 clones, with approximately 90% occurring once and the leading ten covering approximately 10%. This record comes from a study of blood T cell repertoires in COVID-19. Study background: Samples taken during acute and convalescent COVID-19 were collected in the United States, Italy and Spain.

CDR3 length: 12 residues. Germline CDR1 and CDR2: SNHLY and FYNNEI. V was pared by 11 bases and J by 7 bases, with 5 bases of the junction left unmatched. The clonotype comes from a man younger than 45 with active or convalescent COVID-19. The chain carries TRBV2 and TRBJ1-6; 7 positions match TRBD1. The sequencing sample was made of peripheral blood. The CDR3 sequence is CAGRDSNSPLHF. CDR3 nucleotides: TGTGCCGGCCGGGACAGCAATTCACCCCTCCACTTT.